This TCR beta chain is from a study of identical twins. The length of the CDR3 is 13 residues. V dropped 1 base and J dropped 0 bases, with 4 bases sitting between them. Germline V CDR1 and CDR2: SGHRS, YFSETQ. This clonotype was counted many times. Healthy Caucasians made up all donors. In TCRdb, the 5' RACE reads were re-called with MiXCR into one record per CDR3 protein. This sample yields fewer than 800,000 distinct CDR3 sequences, of which just over 7% are seen a single time; about 1.5% belongs to the top ten. This sample was shared with a second study, whose subject was yellow fever vaccine responses in identical twins. That work contributes: In identical twins, vaccine T cell responses appeared partly shared and partly individual.

This chain joins TRBV5-1 and TRBJ1-1; D gene ambiguous. Specimen: PBMCs. The receptor was derived from a woman between 18 and 30 years old in good health. The chain's CDR3 is CASSLWMNTEAFF. As DNA, the CDR3 is TGCGCCAGCAGCTTGTGGATGAACACTGAAGCTTTCTTT.